The T cell receptor beta chain described here comes from a study of response to subunit inactivated influenza vaccine. TCRdb redid the calling of the RT-PCR reads with MiXCR, one entry per CDR3 protein. The repertoire holds some 550,000 distinct CDR3 sequences, with around a quarter as singletons. The same sample was also used in a study of T cells expressing NK-cell markers. That source notes: As the method of synthesis, 5'RACE template switching with UMIs yielded TCR beta cDNA.

The receptor was derived from a man aged 50 to 60 who received an inactivated influenza vaccine. Sequences were derived from CD4+ T cells sorted from PBMCs, sampled roughly 13 days after vaccination.

The CDR3 nucleotides read TGTGCCAGCAGTTACGCGGGGCGAGGAATGAACACTGAAGCTTTCTTT. Translation gives CASSYAGRGMNTEAFF. This chain links TRBV6-2 or TRBV6-3 with TRBJ1-1, with D tentatively TRBD1 (5 bases). This CDR3 is 16 amino acids long. In germline, CDR1 is MNHEY, CDR2 SVGEGT. The germline V and J ends were trimmed by 2 bases and 0 bases, with 13 bases remaining between them.